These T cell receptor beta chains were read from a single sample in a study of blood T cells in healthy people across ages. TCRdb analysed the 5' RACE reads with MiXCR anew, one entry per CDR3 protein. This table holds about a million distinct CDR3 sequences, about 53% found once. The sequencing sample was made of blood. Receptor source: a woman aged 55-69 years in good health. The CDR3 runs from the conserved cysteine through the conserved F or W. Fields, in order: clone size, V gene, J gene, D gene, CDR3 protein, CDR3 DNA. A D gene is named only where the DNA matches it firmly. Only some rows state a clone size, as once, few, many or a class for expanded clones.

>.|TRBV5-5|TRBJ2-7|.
CASRPGDRRTSGSYEQYF
TGTGCCAGCAGACCTGGGGACAGGAGGACTAGTGGCTCCTACGAGCAGTACTTC
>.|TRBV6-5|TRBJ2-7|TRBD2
CASSYSSAVGSGSYEQYF
TGTGCCAGCAGTTACTCGTCCGCGGTCGGGAGCGGGAGTTACGAGCAGTACTTC
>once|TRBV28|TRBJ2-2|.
CASSLWLLASNTGELFF
TGTGCCAGCAGTTTATGGCTCCTAGCGTCCAACACCGGGGAGCTGTTTTTT
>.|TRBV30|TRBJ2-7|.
CAWSLTGYEQYF
TGTGCCTGGAGTCTGACAGGCTACGAGCAGTACTTC
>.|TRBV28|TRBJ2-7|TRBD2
CASSLPSSGVNEQYF
TGTGCCAGCAGTTTACCTTCTAGCGGAGTTAATGAGCAGTACTTC
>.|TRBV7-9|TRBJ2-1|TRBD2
CASSTSGSIDEQFF
TGTGCCAGCAGTACTAGCGGGAGCATCGATGAGCAGTTCTTC
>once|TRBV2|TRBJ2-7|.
CASSTGPQYF
TGTGCCAGCAGCACCGGGCCCCAGTACTTC
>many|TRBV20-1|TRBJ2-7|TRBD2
CSAIPPLAGVYEQYF
TGCAGTGCTATCCCTCCTCTAGCGGGAGTCTACGAGCAGTACTTC
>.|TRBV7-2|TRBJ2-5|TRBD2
CASGLAERGETQYF
TGTGCCAGCGGACTAGCAGAAAGGGGAGAGACCCAGTACTTC
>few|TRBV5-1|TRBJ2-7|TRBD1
CANPPGTGDDSYEQYF
TGCGCCAACCCACCAGGGACAGGTGATGATTCCTACGAGCAGTACTTC
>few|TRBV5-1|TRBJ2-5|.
CASIREESETQYF
TGCGCCAGCATCCGCGAAGAGTCCGAGACCCAGTACTTC